What follows are 15 T cell receptor beta chains derived from one specimen sequenced in a study of CD8 T cells in Susac syndrome. Random hexamers were used to reverse transcribe 0.5 to 1 ug of RNA. MiXCR, applied by TCRdb to the immunoSEQ multiplex PCR reads, yields one record per CDR3 protein. In the table there are over 200,000 distinct CDR3 sequences, just under 95% of which are singletons. The sequencing sample was made of CD4+ T cells from PBMCs. The origin of the receptors is a human donor with multiple sclerosis.

The V call is TRBV20-1, the J call TRBJ2-5; tentatively, D is TRBD2 (6 bases). V was clipped by 5 bases and J by 5 bases, with 18 bases between them. Germline V lookup: CDR1 DFQATT, CDR2 SNEGSKA (reference sequence). CDR3 length equals 14 residues. In nucleotides, the CDR3 is TGCAGTGCTCCGGAGGGGCGGGTCGGGGAGACCCAGTACTTC. It codes for CSAPEGRVGETQYF.

The CDR3 nucleotides read TGTGCCAGCTCAAAACAGGGGGGTTACGAGCAGTACGTC. It codes for CASSKQGGYEQYV. The rearrangement joins TRBV18 to TRBJ2-7; TRBD1 matches 8 bases. Trimming at V came to 5 bases and at J to 4 bases, leaving 4 bases not matched to a gene. Germline V gives CDR1 KGHSH, CDR2 LQKENI. The CDR3 contains 13 residues.

Comment on this clonotype: The junction and the germline gene differ at one end; a read error may be behind it. The chain joins TRBV13 to TRBJ1-6; 7 nucleotides line up with TRBD1. Looked up from germline, CDR1 is PRHDT and CDR2 is FYEKMQ (reference sequence). This CDR3 spans 13 amino acids. The CDR3 DNA follows: TGTGCCAGCAGCCTAGGGGGCACGGTTTCCCTCCACTTT. This encodes CASSLGGTVSLHF.

The V and J genes are TRBV29-1 and TRBJ2-7; 10 bases are shared with TRBD2. There are 15 residues in the CDR3. Unmatched junction bases numbered 10, after V lost 6 bases and J lost 2 bases. Germline CDR1 is SQVTM and CDR2 is ANQGSEA. Here the CDR3 DNA reads TGCAGCGTCCTAGGGGACAGCGGGGGGGCCTACGAGCAGTACTTC. Protein: CSVLGDSGGAYEQYF.

The V and J genes are TRBV15 and TRBJ2-7; D is uncertain. This CDR3 comprises 16 residues. The V and J ends lost 6 bases and 2 bases respectively, with 20 bases between them. Germline lookup yields CDR1 LNHNV and CDR2 YYDKDF (reference sequence). CDR3 bases: TGTGCCACCAGTGAGACCAGAGACTTAATGACCTACGAGCAGTACTTC. The encoded protein is CATSETRDLMTYEQYF.

The V call is TRBV18, the J call TRBJ2-2, with 9 bases lining up with TRBD2. Looked up from germline, CDR1 is KGHSH and CDR2 is LQKENI. The CDR3 sequence is 15 residues long. Unmatched junction bases numbered 13, after V lost 10 bases and J lost 7 bases. CDR3 protein: CATEVRGTSLGELFF. The CDR3 nucleotides read TGTGCCACCGAAGTTCGCGGGACTAGCCTCGGGGAGCTGTTTTTT.

The chain is built from TRBV3-1 and TRBJ1-2; D is possibly TRBD1 (5 bases). V was trimmed by 0 bases and J by 7 bases, leaving 15 bases between them. Germline loops: CDR1 LGHDT, CDR2 YNNKEL (reference sequence). The CDR3 is 15 amino acids. DNA for the CDR3: TGTGCCAGCAGCCAAGATCCTCTGCAGAGGGGTGGCTACACCTTC. This translates into CASSQDPLQRGGYTF.

J is TRBJ2-5 and V is TRBV6-5; possible D gene TRBD2, 5 bases. The CDR3 loop spans 12 amino acids. CDR1 and CDR2 from the germline V gene are MNHEY and SVGAGI. Trimming stripped 8 bases from V and 2 bases from J, with 9 bases between. The CDR3 DNA is TGTGCCAGCCTGAGCGGACAAGAGACCCAGTACTTC. This codes for CASLSGQETQYF.

The CDR3 bases are TGTGCCAGCAGCTTAGCGTCCCTAGGATACGAGCAGTACGTC. Its protein is CASSLASLGYEQYV. The chain links TRBV7-2 to TRBJ2-7; D remains ambiguous. With 0 bases removed from V and 4 bases from J, the gap between germline ends came to 10 bases. In germline, CDR1 is SGHTA, CDR2 FQGNSA. The CDR3 runs 14 residues.

The gene calls are TRBV6-5 and TRBJ2-7; perhaps TRBD1 as D (5 bases). The germline CDR1 and CDR2 sequences are MNHEY and SVGAGI. The CDR3 loop spans 14 amino acids. With 2 bases removed from V and 6 bases from J, the gap between germline ends came to 14 bases. The CDR3 DNA reads TGTGCCAGCAGTTACGGGCCTGGGGCGGTCGAGCAGTACTTC. It codes for CASSYGPGAVEQYF.

V gene TRBV20-1 combines with J gene TRBJ1-5; unclear D gene. The CDR3 length is 13 residues. The germline V and J ends were trimmed by 6 bases and 4 bases, with 13 bases remaining between them. Germline V gene lookup returns CDR1 DFQATT and CDR2 SNEGSKA (reference sequence). The CDR3 region has the DNA TGCAGTGCCCCTGTGGCGGGTAATCAGCCCCAGCATTTT. Its protein is CSAPVAGNQPQHF.

The gene calls are TRBV30 and TRBJ2-2; 13 bases are shared with TRBD2. V lost 7 bases, J lost 2 bases, and 4 bases stayed unmatched. The germline V gene encodes CDR1 GTSNPN and CDR2 SVGIG (reference sequence). The CDR3 spans 15 residues. The chain's CDR3 is CAYRTSGGNTGELFF. CDR3 bases: TGTGCCTACCGGACTAGCGGGGGCAACACCGGGGAGCTGTTTTTT.

The rearrangement links TRBV12-3 or TRBV12-4 to TRBJ2-3; TRBD1 matches 7 bases. This CDR3 comprises 18 residues. The J segment lost 2 bases and the V segment lost 4 bases, leaving 15 bases of the junction unmatched. The DNA of the CDR3 is TGTGCCAGCAGTTACAGGGGCGGCCAACATAAAGTCACAGATACGCAGTATTTT. Translated, it gives CASSYRGGQHKVTDTQYF.

This chain uses TRBV7-3 with TRBJ2-1, with 10 bases that match TRBD2. V gave up 1 base and J gave up 7 bases; unmatched junction bases: 13. There are 18 residues in the CDR3. Germline V CDR1 and CDR2: SGHTA, FQGTGA. The CDR3 DNA is TGTGCCAGCAGCTTAAAAGGGGCTAGCGGGGGTTTGGAGAATGAGCAGTTCTTC. Protein product: CASSLKGASGGLENEQFF.

The chain couples TRBV29-1 to TRBJ1-3, with D uncertain. Germline loops: CDR1 SQVTM, CDR2 ANQGSEA. V gave up 8 bases and J gave up 0 bases, with 5 bases separating them. CDR3 length equals 11 residues. CDR3 nucleotide sequence: TGCAGCCGGGGCTCTGGAAACACCATATATTTT. Translating gives CSRGSGNTIYF.